A selection of T cell receptor beta chains follows, all from one sample in a study of CDR3 diversity in severe acne. Each CDR3 protein gets one entry after TCRdb re-called the PCR reads with MiXCR. The data contain approximately 79,000 distinct CDR3 sequences, about half of them seen just once; the ten biggest clones take up around 9.1%. The sequenced sample consisted of blood. Receptors originate from a male donor in good health, serving as a control. CDR3s include the opening cysteine and the closing phenylalanine or tryptophan. Each record gives: J gene, CDR3 length, V gene, clone size, D gene, CDR3 DNA, CDR3 protein. D genes are given only for firm matches. Some rows mark clone size as missing; the rest say once, few, many or name a class of expanded clone.

J: TRBJ1-2; length: 11; V: TRBV6-1; size: few; D: .; DNA: TGTGCCGGCATGAAGACCTATGGCTACACCTTC; CDR3: CAGMKTYGYTF
J: TRBJ2-7; length: 13; V: TRBV5-1; size: few; D: TRBD2; DNA: TGCGCCAGCAGCGTGGGAGGGCCCTACGAGCAGTACTTC; CDR3: CASSVGGPYEQYF
J: TRBJ1-4; length: 14; V: TRBV5-1; size: .; D: TRBD1; DNA: TGCGCCAGCAGTATGGGACAGGGTTCTGAAAAACTGTTTTTT; CDR3: CASSMGQGSEKLFF
J: TRBJ1-6; length: 14; V: TRBV20-1; size: .; D: TRBD1; DNA: TGCAGTGCTCAAGACAGGGGCAATAATTCACCCCTCCACTTT; CDR3: CSAQDRGNNSPLHF
J: TRBJ2-7; length: 15; V: TRBV20-1; size: few; D: TRBD2; DNA: TGCAGTGCTATCTCCGGGACTAGCGGAGTAAGCGAGCAGTACTTC; CDR3: CSAISGTSGVSEQYF
J: TRBJ1-3; length: 17; V: TRBV6-5; size: .; D: TRBD1; DNA: TGTGCCAGCAGTTACCCCGGGGGCAGGGGGGTTGTGGACACCATATATTTT; CDR3: CASSYPGGRGVVDTIYF
J: TRBJ2-3; length: 11; V: TRBV20-1; size: many; D: TRBD1; DNA: TGCAGTGGACAGGGTGGAGATACGCAGTATTTT; CDR3: CSGQGGDTQYF
J: TRBJ1-2; length: 14; V: TRBV7-9; size: .; D: .; DNA: TGTGCCAGCAGTCCCCGGGGGGGCGTGTTTGGCTACACCTTC; CDR3: CASSPRGGVFGYTF
J: TRBJ1-1; length: 15; V: TRBV4-1; size: .; D: .; DNA: TGCGCCAGCAGCCAAGTAGTATCGGTGAACACTGAAGCTTTCTTT; CDR3: CASSQVVSVNTEAFF
J: TRBJ2-7; length: 16; V: TRBV4-1; size: many; D: TRBD2; DNA: TGCGCCAGCAGCCTTGTTTCTAGCGGGAGGACCAGCGAGCAGTACTTC; CDR3: CASSLVSSGRTSEQYF
J: TRBJ1-5; length: 12; V: TRBV12-3/TRBV12-4; size: few; D: .; DNA: TGTGCCAGCAGTTTCGGCGACCAGCCCCAGCATTTT; CDR3: CASSFGDQPQHF
J: TRBJ1-2; length: 13; V: TRBV2; size: .; D: TRBD1; DNA: TGTGCCAGCCCTGCAGGGGGGACCTATGGCTACACCTTC; CDR3: CASPAGGTYGYTF
J: TRBJ1-5; length: 13; V: TRBV15; size: .; D: .; DNA: TGTGCCACCAGCAGAGACCCAAATCGGGCCCAGCATTTT; CDR3: CATSRDPNRAQHF